Presented here are 21 T cell receptor beta chains from one specimen sequenced in a study of OX40 agonist ivuxolimab in advanced cancers. Sequencing used immunoSEQ multiplex PCR; TCRdb keeps in-frame clones, though not all of them. Of over 85,000 clones in the sample, around 88% were seen once. Specimen: CD4+ or CD8+ T cells sorted from blood, collected in a trial of the OX40 agonist ivuxolimab. Receptors were obtained from an adult with an advanced solid tumor such as melanoma, head and neck, liver or kidney cancer.

J is TRBJ1-2 and V is TRBV7-2, with D hard to call. This CDR3 spans 13 amino acids. CDR1 and CDR2 from the germline V gene are SGHTA and FQGNSA. Trimming took 5 bases from V and 7 from J, leaving 14 bases between them. As DNA, the CDR3 is TGTGCCAGCAGCCAGGCGGGTTTCGGTGGCTACACCTTC. Its translation is CASSQAGFGGYTF.

The rearrangement joins TRBV2 to TRBJ1-2, with 9 nucleotides matching TRBD1. The CDR3 length is 15 residues. V lost 6 bases, J lost 2 bases, and 7 bases stayed unmatched. Germline V gives CDR1 SNHLY, CDR2 FYNNEI. The DNA for the CDR3 is TGTGCCAGCAGCCAGGGACAGGGAGGAAACTATGGCTACACCTTC. It codes for CASSQGQGGNYGYTF.

The rearrangement joins TRBV4-3 to TRBJ2-3; 9 bases map to TRBD1. Trimming removed 4 bases from V and 8 bases from J; junction bases left unmatched: 13. This CDR3 has 16 residues. The germline gives CDR1 LGHNA, CDR2 YSLEER. CDR3 sequence reads: CASSRTGQGGATTQYF. The CDR3 DNA follows: TGCGCCAGCAGCCGAACGGGACAGGGAGGCGCGACTACGCAGTATTTT.

The chain is built from TRBV6-1 and TRBJ2-7, with TRBD2 matching over 7 bases. The CDR3 totals 16 residues. V was clipped by 3 bases and J by 6 bases; unmatched bases: 14. Germline loops: CDR1 MNHNS, CDR2 SASEGT. The CDR3 loop reads CASSDNGRPAGGEQYF. The DNA of the CDR3 is TGTGCCAGCAGTGATAACGGGAGGCCCGCCGGTGGCGAGCAGTACTTC.

Regarding this clone: The conserved phenylalanine or tryptophan is not found at the CDR3 terminus, so this likely reflects a read error. The chain combines TRBV2 with TRBJ1-6; D is unresolved. CDR1 and CDR2 from the germline V gene are SNHLY and FYNNEI. The CDR3 covers 15 residues. Trimming stripped 1 base from V and 4 bases from J, with 8 bases between. The CDR3 reads CASSEETGYNSPLHL. The CDR3 DNA sequence: TGTGCCAGCAGTGAAGAAACGGGTTATAATTCACCCCTCCACCTT.

J is TRBJ1-1 and V is TRBV18; D unresolved. V lost 5 bases, J lost 3 bases, and 10 bases lay in between. Germline lookup yields CDR1 KGHSH and CDR2 LQKENI. The CDR3 is 13 residues long. CDR3 bases: TGTGCCAGCTCAAAGGCAGAGGACACTGAAGCTTTCTTT. Residues: CASSKAEDTEAFF.

This clone appeared a few times. The junction shows a germline mismatch at one end, possibly a read error. The chain recombines TRBV19 with TRBJ1-5; D is unresolved. Germline lookup yields CDR1 LNHDA and CDR2 SQIVND (reference sequence). The CDR3 consists of 10 residues. The CDR3 loop is CASSDQPQHF. Here the CDR3 DNA reads TGTGCCAGTAGCGATCAGCCCCAGCATTTT. The full variable domain, in which reference TRBV19 and TRBJ1-5 provide the parts outside the CDR3, is DGGITQSPKYLFRKEGQNVTLSCEQNLNHDAMYWYRQDPGQGLRLIYYSQIVNDFQKGDIAEGYSVSREKKESFPLTVTSAQKNPTAFYLCASSDQPQHFGDGTRLSIL.

As to this clone: This CDR3 fails to terminate in the conserved phenylalanine or tryptophan, so it likely reflects a read error. This chain connects TRBV7-6 to TRBJ1-6, with D possibly matching TRBD1 (6 bases). From germline, CDR1 is SGHVS and CDR2 FNYEAQ. The CDR3 totals 15 residues. The ends were cut back, 4 bases at V and 8 bases at J, with 15 bases in the middle. CDR3 protein: CASSSGGTRHSPLHL. CDR3 bases: TGTGCCAGCAGCTCCGGCGGGACACGGCATTCACCCCTCCACCTT.

The chain is built from TRBV10-2 and TRBJ2-7; D not certain. Trimming removed 1 base at V and 2 bases at J, with 6 bases between. CDR1 WSHSY and CDR2 SAAADI come from the germline V gene. The CDR3 totals 13 residues. The CDR3 sequence is CASSEFLAYEQYF. CDR3 DNA sequence: TGCGCCAGCAGTGAGTTCTTAGCCTACGAGCAGTACTTC.

The chain employs TRBV10-3 and TRBJ2-7; D is ambiguous. Trimming removed 3 bases from V and 5 bases from J, with 11 bases in between. Germline CDR1 ENHRY, CDR2 SYGVKD. This CDR3 comprises 13 residues. The CDR3 loop reads CAISEGQPDEQYF. DNA for the CDR3: TGTGCCATCAGTGAAGGCCAACCCGACGAGCAGTACTTC.

The DNA of the CDR3 is TGTGCCAGCAGTACAGGGATTCAAGAGACCCAGTACTTC. This translates into CASSTGIQETQYF. The J gene is TRBJ2-5, the V gene TRBV6-5; D possibly corresponds to TRBD1 (6 bases). The length of the CDR3 is 13 residues. The V gene lost 5 bases and the J gene lost 2 bases, with 9 bases spanning the gap. Per the germline V gene, CDR1 is MNHEY and CDR2 is SVGAGI.

About this clone itself: The conserved final phenylalanine or tryptophan is absent from the CDR3, which likely points to a read error. The CDR3 DNA sequence: TGTGCCAGCAGCCAATGGGACCGAAACCACTATAATTCACCCCTCCACCTT. This sequence encodes CASSQWDRNHYNSPLHL. V is TRBV4-2 and J is TRBJ1-6; D may be TRBD1 (5 bases). Germline values: CDR1 LGHNA, CDR2 YNFKEQ. V was pared by 2 bases and J by 3 bases, with 14 bases between. The CDR3 has 17 residues.

There are a few counts of this clone. V and J are TRBV10-3 and TRBJ1-2; tentative D call: TRBD1 (5 bases). The CDR3 sequence is 12 residues long. Trimming left V 0 bases short and J 6 bases short, with 5 bases between. Per the germline V gene, CDR1 is ENHRY and CDR2 is SYGVKD. The CDR3 spells CAISESGDGYTF. DNA of the CDR3: TGTGCCATCAGTGAGTCAGGGGATGGCTACACCTTC.

V usage is TRBV6-1 and J usage is TRBJ2-1, with a weak D call TRBD2 (5 bases). This CDR3 comprises 14 residues. V lost 10 bases, J lost 8 bases, and 21 bases lay in between. Germline V gives CDR1 MNHNS, CDR2 SASEGT. The CDR3 nucleotides read TGTGCCACCCTGGCCCGGACCGGGGATGATGAGCAGTTCTTC. Amino acid sequence: CATLARTGDDEQFF.

V is TRBV19 and J is TRBJ1-2; no clear D. From germline, CDR1 is LNHDA and CDR2 SQIVND (reference sequence). The V end was cut by 3 bases, the J end by 3 bases, with 8 bases between. CDR3 size: 13 residues. The CDR3 sequence: CASSIGQHYGYTF. The CDR3 DNA is TGTGCCAGTAGTATCGGTCAGCACTATGGCTACACCTTC.

CDR3 region: CAAGYEQYF. The CDR3 nucleotides read TGTGCCGCTGGCTACGAGCAGTACTTC. This chain connects TRBV19 to TRBJ2-7, with unresolved D. Trimming removed 11 bases from V and 3 bases from J, with 5 bases in between. Germline CDR1 reads LNHDA; CDR2 reads SQIVND (reference sequence). The CDR3 spans 9 residues. Full variable domain (remainder filled in from reference TRBV19 and TRBJ2-7): DGGITQSPKYLFRKEGQNVTLSCEQNLNHDAMYWYRQDPGQGLRLIYYSQIVNDFQKGDIAEGYSVSREKKESFPLTVTSAQKNPTAFYLCAAGYEQYFGPGTRLTVT.

The chain links TRBV4-2 to TRBJ1-5, with TRBD1 matching 9 bases. V was pared by 1 base and J by 5 bases, with 3 bases of the junction left unmatched. CDR1 is LGHNA and CDR2 is YNFKEQ in the germline V gene. This CDR3 is 15 amino acids long. The CDR3 bases are TGTGCCAGCAGCCAAGGGACAGGGGCGGATCAGCCCCAGCATTTT. Translating it yields CASSQGTGADQPQHF.

The gene calls are TRBV5-1 and TRBJ2-7; weak D call: TRBD1 (6 bases). Trimming removed 4 bases at V and 1 base at J, with 9 bases between. The CDR3 is 13 residues long. Germline assignment: CDR1 SGHRS and CDR2 YFSETQ. The CDR3 region is CASSPDRSYEQYF. CDR3 coding DNA: TGCGCCAGCAGCCCGGACAGATCCTACGAGCAGTACTTC.

V and J are TRBV7-8 and TRBJ1-5, with a possible D match to TRBD1 (5 bases). The V gene lost 5 bases and the J gene lost 0 bases, with 14 bases spanning the gap. This CDR3 contains 16 residues. Germline V gives CDR1 SGHVS, CDR2 FQNEAQ. CDR3 DNA: TGTGCCAGCAGCCCCCGTCGGGGGGTTAGCAATCAGCCCCAGCATTTT. This codes for CASSPRRGVSNQPQHF.

The gene calls are TRBV5-1 and TRBJ2-2; unclear D gene. The V gene lost 4 bases and the J gene lost 7 bases, with 17 bases spanning the gap. The CDR3 is made up of 15 amino acids. CDR1 and CDR2 from the germline V gene are SGHRS and YFSETQ. The CDR3 sequence: CASSVRRLQDGELFF. The DNA for the CDR3 is TGCGCCAGCAGCGTAAGACGCCTCCAAGACGGGGAGCTGTTTTTT.

This chain uses TRBV19 with TRBJ2-5; TRBD2 might be the D (5 bases). Trimming cost V 5 bases and J 4 bases, with 17 bases left between them. Germline CDR1 reads LNHDA; CDR2 reads SQIVND (reference sequence). The CDR3 spans 15 residues. CDR3: CASSFGLADGETQYF. The CDR3 DNA is TGTGCCAGTAGTTTTGGCCTAGCAGATGGAGAGACCCAGTACTTC.